The present T cell receptor (beta chain) was sequenced within a study of blood T cell repertoires in COVID-19. The overall study: The cDNA or gDNA used as material had been derived from T cells, B-cell-depleted T cells, or PBMCs.

Libraries were prepared by immunoSEQ multiplex PCR; TCRdb keeps only in-frame clonotypes and omits some of them. The sample yields 310,000 or so clones, roughly 86% seen once. This CDR3 spans 11 amino acids. CDR1 and CDR2 from the germline V gene are KGHDR and SFDVKD. Deletions cut 5 bases from V and 6 bases from J, with 6 bases between. This sequence was found in a woman aged 25 to 39 with COVID-19, enrolled during active disease. This rearrangement joins TRBV24-1 to TRBJ1-2; no clear D. Sequenced sample: peripheral blood. CDR3 residues: CATSGDNGYTF. CDR3 bases: TGTGCCACCAGTGGCGACAATGGCTACACCTTC.